This T cell receptor (beta chain) was observed in a study of blood T cells in healthy people across ages. A J-beta primer mix and a sample-barcoded 5' primer were used in a second PCR of about 6 to 12 cycles. TCRdb re-called the 5' RACE reads with MiXCR, one entry per CDR3 protein. The data hold some 920,000 distinct CDR3 sequences, with roughly 51% observed a single time. Germline CDR1 and CDR2: SEHNR and FQNEAQ (reference sequence). Germline trimming cut 5 bases from V and 4 bases from J; bases unmatched to any gene: 7. The CDR3 sequence is 15 residues long. The V and J genes are TRBV7-9 and TRBJ2-1, with 8 bases aligning to TRBD2. The clonotype comes from a woman aged 55 to 70 in good health. What was sequenced was blood. CDR3 residues: CASSPELAVYNEQFF. In DNA form, the CDR3 reads TGTGCCAGCAGCCCGGAACTAGCGGTATACAATGAGCAGTTCTTC.